This is a list of T cell receptor beta chains from one sample in a study of T-cell memory formation after mild COVID-19. Each CDR3 protein gets one entry after TCRdb re-called the 5' RACE reads with MiXCR. The sample lists some 100,000 distinct CDR3 sequences; 8.5% to 14% were seen once. Sequencing input: PBMCs or a T cell subset sorted from them (not recorded which). The receptor source for this set is a man aged 18-30 years who had mild COVID-19 (a few samples of this study predate the infection). Cell type and time point are not known. Each CDR3 is given with its conserved first and last residue. The D gene is left open where the match is weak. Rows may omit the clone size; those that give it use once, few, many or a size class.

clone size: few; D gene: NA; V gene: TRBV7-9; J gene: TRBJ1-6; CDR3 DNA: TGTGCCAGCAGTTCGGACGGAAATTCACCCCTCCACTTT; CDR3 protein: CASSSDGNSPLHF
clone size: few; D gene: NA; V gene: TRBV7-9; J gene: TRBJ2-1; CDR3 DNA: TGTGCCAGCAGTTACCCGGGACTGATCGACAATGAGCAGTTCTTC; CDR3 protein: CASSYPGLIDNEQFF
clone size: few; D gene: NA; V gene: TRBV7-8; J gene: TRBJ2-1; CDR3 DNA: TGTGCCAGCAGACATACTGGGACACCCAATGAGCAGTTCTTC; CDR3 protein: CASRHTGTPNEQFF
clone size: few; D gene: NA; V gene: TRBV15; J gene: TRBJ2-5; CDR3 DNA: TGTGCCACCAGCAGACTCTCGATTACAGGGTATCAAGAGACCCAGTACTTC; CDR3 protein: CATSRLSITGYQETQYF
clone size: few; D gene: NA; V gene: TRBV4-1; J gene: TRBJ2-3; CDR3 DNA: TGCGCCAGCAGCCACACGTGGAGGGGGAGCACAGATACGCAGTATTTT; CDR3 protein: CASSHTWRGSTDTQYF
clone size: NA; D gene: NA; V gene: TRBV9; J gene: TRBJ2-5; CDR3 DNA: TGTGCCAGCAGCGTAGGAGACAGAACAGGAGAGACCCAGTACTTC; CDR3 protein: CASSVGDRTGETQYF
clone size: many; D gene: TRBD1; V gene: TRBV7-2; J gene: TRBJ1-5; CDR3 DNA: TGTGCCAGCAGCCGGACAGGGGGCTATAGCAATCAGCCCCAGCATTTT; CDR3 protein: CASSRTGGYSNQPQHF
clone size: NA; D gene: NA; V gene: TRBV15; J gene: TRBJ1-5; CDR3 DNA: TGTGCCACCAGCAGAGTAGGGTCGGGTCAGCCCCAGCATTTT; CDR3 protein: CATSRVGSGQPQHF
clone size: NA; D gene: TRBD2; V gene: TRBV11-2; J gene: TRBJ2-3; CDR3 DNA: TGTGCCAGCAGCTTAGATAGCGGGGACGATACGCAGTATTTT; CDR3 protein: CASSLDSGDDTQYF
clone size: NA; D gene: NA; V gene: TRBV6-5; J gene: TRBJ2-7; CDR3 DNA: TGTGCCAGCAGTTACTCGGTCGGCCGGAGCTCCTACGAGCAGTACTTC; CDR3 protein: CASSYSVGRSSYEQYF
clone size: NA; D gene: TRBD1; V gene: TRBV5-5; J gene: TRBJ2-6; CDR3 DNA: TGTGCCAGCAGCTGGACAGGGGAGTCCCTCCTGGCCAACGTCCTGACTTTC; CDR3 protein: CASSWTGESLLANVLTF
clone size: few; D gene: NA; V gene: TRBV11-2; J gene: TRBJ2-3; CDR3 DNA: TGTGCCAGCAGCTTAGTGGGGAGCCGCACAGATACGCAGTATTTT; CDR3 protein: CASSLVGSRTDTQYF
clone size: NA; D gene: NA; V gene: TRBV6-6; J gene: TRBJ1-5; CDR3 DNA: TGTGCCAGCAGTACCGACCGGCCCGGGGATCAGCCCCAGCATTTT; CDR3 protein: CASSTDRPGDQPQHF
clone size: NA; D gene: NA; V gene: TRBV7-9; J gene: TRBJ2-4; CDR3 DNA: TGTGCCAGCAGCTTAGGTTCGGGGAACGCCAAAAACATTCAGTACTTC; CDR3 protein: CASSLGSGNAKNIQYF
clone size: NA; D gene: TRBD2; V gene: TRBV4-3; J gene: TRBJ2-3; CDR3 DNA: TGCGCCAGCAGCCAAGATTTCGGGGGGACCGGCGCAGATACGCAGTATTTT; CDR3 protein: CASSQDFGGTGADTQYF
clone size: NA; D gene: NA; V gene: TRBV30; J gene: TRBJ1-5; CDR3 DNA: TGTGCCTGGAGTGTGGTCTACGGTAGGAATCAGCCCCAGCATTTT; CDR3 protein: CAWSVVYGRNQPQHF
clone size: NA; D gene: NA; V gene: TRBV9; J gene: TRBJ2-2; CDR3 DNA: TGTGCCAGCAGCGGTAGTGGGTCGAACACCGGGGAGCTGTTTTTT; CDR3 protein: CASSGSGSNTGELFF
clone size: few; D gene: NA; V gene: TRBV7-2; J gene: TRBJ2-3; CDR3 DNA: TGTGCCAGCAGCTTAGGGCGACAGGCGGGAGATACGCAGTATTTT; CDR3 protein: CASSLGRQAGDTQYF
clone size: NA; D gene: NA; V gene: TRBV28; J gene: TRBJ2-2; CDR3 DNA: TGTGCCAGCTGCTCAATTCTCAGCCTTAACACCGGGGAGCTGTTTTTT; CDR3 protein: CASCSILSLNTGELFF
clone size: many; D gene: NA; V gene: TRBV9; J gene: TRBJ2-3; CDR3 DNA: TGTGCCAGCAGCCTAGACTCCCCAACAGATACGCAGTATTTT; CDR3 protein: CASSLDSPTDTQYF
clone size: many; D gene: NA; V gene: TRBV12-3/TRBV12-4; J gene: TRBJ2-3; CDR3 DNA: TGTGCCAGCAGTTTTGAGGAAACTAGCACAGATACGCAGTATTTT; CDR3 protein: CASSFEETSTDTQYF
clone size: few; D gene: NA; V gene: TRBV23-1; J gene: TRBJ1-2; CDR3 DNA: TGCGCCAGCAGTCAGCTCCCCGTCCGATATGGCTACACCTTC; CDR3 protein: CASSQLPVRYGYTF
clone size: many; D gene: NA; V gene: TRBV14; J gene: TRBJ2-1; CDR3 DNA: TGTGCCAGCAGCCAAGCGTCGGGGTTCTCCTACAATGAGCAGTTCTTC; CDR3 protein: CASSQASGFSYNEQFF
clone size: NA; D gene: NA; V gene: TRBV27; J gene: TRBJ1-2; CDR3 DNA: TGTGCCAGCAGTTTGCGGCAAAACTATGGCTACACCTTC; CDR3 protein: CASSLRQNYGYTF
clone size: NA; D gene: NA; V gene: TRBV6-5; J gene: TRBJ1-2; CDR3 DNA: TGTGCCAGCAGTTACTCGGTGGGGGTCCGGGGCTACACCTTC; CDR3 protein: CASSYSVGVRGYTF
clone size: few; D gene: TRBD2; V gene: TRBV15; J gene: TRBJ2-1; CDR3 DNA: TGTGCCACCAGCGACACTAGCGGCCCCGGGGATGAGCAGTTCTTC; CDR3 protein: CATSDTSGPGDEQFF
clone size: NA; D gene: TRBD1; V gene: TRBV28; J gene: TRBJ1-6; CDR3 DNA: TGTGCCAGCAGCAAACAGGGGGCACCCTCACCCCTCCACTTT; CDR3 protein: CASSKQGAPSPLHF
clone size: few; D gene: TRBD2; V gene: TRBV2; J gene: TRBJ2-2; CDR3 DNA: TGTGCCAGCAGCGTTCGTAGCGGGAGCACCGGGGAGCTGTTTTTT; CDR3 protein: CASSVRSGSTGELFF
clone size: NA; D gene: NA; V gene: TRBV7-3; J gene: TRBJ1-2; CDR3 DNA: TGTGCCAGCAGCGCAACGGGTACAGGGAACTATGGCTACACCTTC; CDR3 protein: CASSATGTGNYGYTF
clone size: NA; D gene: TRBD2; V gene: TRBV6-5; J gene: TRBJ2-1; CDR3 DNA: TGTGCCAGCAGCCCGACTAGCGGGAGCTCCTACAATGAGCAGTTCTTC; CDR3 protein: CASSPTSGSSYNEQFF
clone size: NA; D gene: NA; V gene: TRBV6-5; J gene: TRBJ2-3; CDR3 DNA: TGTGCCAGCACCTGTTGCTATTTTTGGGGGACGGATGACACAGATACGCAGTATTTT; CDR3 protein: CASTCCYFWGTDDTDTQYF
clone size: NA; D gene: NA; V gene: TRBV12-3/TRBV12-4; J gene: TRBJ1-1; CDR3 DNA: TGTGCCAGCAGTTCTGGAGATTCGAACACTGAAGCTTTCTTT; CDR3 protein: CASSSGDSNTEAFF
clone size: NA; D gene: TRBD1; V gene: TRBV9; J gene: TRBJ2-5; CDR3 DNA: TGTGCCAGCAGCGTAGGGATTAGAGGGGGCGAGACCCAGTACTTC; CDR3 protein: CASSVGIRGGETQYF
clone size: NA; D gene: NA; V gene: TRBV6-5; J gene: TRBJ1-5; CDR3 DNA: TGTGCCAGCAGTTTCGACCGGGATGAGCCCCAGCATTTT; CDR3 protein: CASSFDRDEPQHF
clone size: NA; D gene: TRBD1; V gene: TRBV27; J gene: TRBJ2-2; CDR3 DNA: TGTGCCAGCAGCCCAGGGACAGACCTAAACACCGGGGAGCTGTTTTTT; CDR3 protein: CASSPGTDLNTGELFF
clone size: NA; D gene: NA; V gene: TRBV7-9; J gene: TRBJ1-1; CDR3 DNA: TGTGCCAGCAGCTTTTCAGGGGAAGCTTTCTTT; CDR3 protein: CASSFSGEAFF
clone size: few; D gene: TRBD1; V gene: TRBV27; J gene: TRBJ1-1; CDR3 DNA: TGTGCCAGCAGTCCAAGTACCGGGACAGGGGGCGAAGCTTTCTTT; CDR3 protein: CASSPSTGTGGEAFF
clone size: NA; D gene: NA; V gene: TRBV19; J gene: TRBJ2-7; CDR3 DNA: TGTGCCAGTAGTGGGGGGAGTTCCAACGAGCAGTACTTC; CDR3 protein: CASSGGSSNEQYF
clone size: few; D gene: TRBD2; V gene: TRBV4-1; J gene: TRBJ2-2; CDR3 DNA: TGCGCCAGCAGCCAAGAGGGAGGGCGGAGGGTGGCCGGGGAGCTGTTTTTT; CDR3 protein: CASSQEGGRRVAGELFF
clone size: NA; D gene: NA; V gene: TRBV7-9; J gene: TRBJ1-1; CDR3 DNA: TGTGCCAGCAGCCCCTCAGGAGGGATGAACACTGAAGCTTTCTTT; CDR3 protein: CASSPSGGMNTEAFF
clone size: NA; D gene: NA; V gene: TRBV4-1; J gene: TRBJ2-3; CDR3 DNA: TGCGCCAGCAGCCAAGCCCCCGGGGGCGGGGAAGATACGCAGTATTTT; CDR3 protein: CASSQAPGGGEDTQYF
clone size: NA; D gene: NA; V gene: TRBV7-9; J gene: TRBJ2-3; CDR3 DNA: TGTGCCAGCAGCCCCGTTGGGACGGGGTCTAGCACAGATACGCAGTATTTT; CDR3 protein: CASSPVGTGSSTDTQYF
clone size: few; D gene: TRBD1; V gene: TRBV29-1; J gene: TRBJ1-2; CDR3 DNA: TGCAGCGTCGGCGGACAGGGTCCTGGCTACACCTTC; CDR3 protein: CSVGGQGPGYTF